These 20 T cell receptor beta chains were all obtained from the same sample, sequenced in a study of control samples from healthy donors and cancer patients. Method: immunoSEQ multiplex PCR; TCRdb's copy keeps in-frame clones and lacks some. The sample has approximately 100,000 clones; about nine tenths are singletons. The sample comprised blood. These TCRs come from a young woman in good health.

This clone has more than one count but fewer than ten. This chain joins TRBV6-5 and TRBJ1-1; D unclear. CDR3 length: 14 amino acids. Germline V gene lookup returns CDR1 MNHEY and CDR2 SVGAGI. Trimming shortened V by 1 base and J by 0 bases, and 6 bases separated the two germline ends. The CDR3 bases are TGTGCCAGCAGTTACTGGGATATGAACACTGAAGCTTTCTTT. It is translated as CASSYWDMNTEAFF.

The rearrangement joins TRBV5-6 to TRBJ2-1; 8 bases align to TRBD2. The CDR3 length is 14 residues. Germline lookup yields CDR1 SGHDT and CDR2 YYEEEE. Trimming removed 4 bases from V and 2 bases from J; junction bases left unmatched: 2. The CDR3 loop reads CASSRGLAYNEQFF. CDR3 bases: TGTGCCAGCAGCCGGGGACTAGCCTACAATGAGCAGTTCTTC.

CDR3 sequence: CAISESSGGAGTDTQYF. CDR3 sequence (DNA): TGTGCCATCAGTGAATCTAGCGGGGGGGCGGGCACAGATACGCAGTATTTT. V usage is TRBV10-3 and J usage is TRBJ2-3; 12 positions agree with TRBD2. This CDR3 region has 17 residues. The V segment lost 3 bases and the J segment 1 base; nucleotides outside the gene matches: 5. Germline V CDR1 and CDR2: ENHRY, SYGVKD.

This rearrangement joins TRBV6-5 to TRBJ2-1; D is perhaps TRBD2 (5 bases). Trimming took 6 bases from V and 0 from J, leaving 12 bases between them. CDR3 length: 15 amino acids. Germline V gene sequence: CDR1 MNHEY, CDR2 SVGAGI. Here the CDR3 reads CASRVTGSSYNEQFF. The DNA for the CDR3 is TGTGCCAGCAGAGTTACGGGGAGCTCCTACAATGAGCAGTTCTTC.

This chain uses TRBV14 with TRBJ2-7, with 8 nucleotides matching TRBD1. Trimming at V came to 1 base and at J to 4 bases, leaving 9 bases not matched to a gene. Germline V gene data show CDR1 as SGHDN and CDR2 as FVKESK. CDR3 size: 16 residues. This CDR3 reads CASSQGAGQGSYEQYF. CDR3 in DNA: TGTGCCAGCAGCCAAGGGGCAGGACAGGGTAGTTACGAGCAGTACTTC. The entire variable domain, with the rest obtained from reference TRBV14 and TRBJ2-7, is as follows: EAGVTQFPSHSVIEKGQTVTLRCDPISGHDNLYWYRRVMGKEIKFLLHFVKESKQDESGMPNNRFLAERTGGTYSTLKVQPAELEDSGVYFCASSQGAGQGSYEQYFGPGTRLTVT.

The chain carries TRBV19 and TRBJ2-2; D is undetermined. The V gene's germline CDR1 is LNHDA and CDR2 SQIVND (reference sequence). The ends were cut back, 3 bases at V and 1 base at J, with 6 bases in the middle. This CDR3 comprises 14 residues. In DNA, the CDR3 is TGTGCCAGTAGTATTCAGGTGAACACCGGGGAGCTGTTTTTT. It encodes CASSIQVNTGELFF.

This clone was recorded once. This rearrangement joins TRBV5-1 to TRBJ2-5; 10 nucleotides line up with TRBD2. The CDR3 runs to 15 residues. CDR1 is SGHRS and CDR2 is YFSETQ in the germline V gene. V gave up 2 bases and J gave up 1 base; unmatched junction bases: 2. The CDR3 loop reads CASSFLAGAQETQYF. The CDR3 region has the DNA TGCGCCAGCAGCTTCCTAGCGGGGGCCCAAGAGACCCAGTACTTC.

In nucleotides, the CDR3 is TGTGCCAGTAGTTTCCAGGGGTCCACCGGGGAGCTGTTTTTT. It translates to CASSFQGSTGELFF. The rearrangement uses TRBV19 and TRBJ2-2, with D possibly matching TRBD1 (6 bases). Germline loops: CDR1 LNHDA, CDR2 SQIVND (reference sequence). V lost 5 bases and J lost 4, with 11 bases in between. The CDR3 has 14 residues.

The V gene is TRBV27, the J gene TRBJ2-7; D is unresolved. There are 14 residues in the CDR3. Germline V gene data show CDR1 as MNHEY and CDR2 as SMNVEV (reference sequence). Deletions cut 6 bases from V and 0 bases from J, with 12 bases between. CDR3 residues: CASRSRLSSYEQYF. DNA of the CDR3: TGTGCCAGCAGATCCCGCCTGAGCTCCTACGAGCAGTACTTC.

This rearrangement joins TRBV11-2 to TRBJ2-1; tentative D call: TRBD1 (6 bases). The germline CDR1 and CDR2 sequences are SGHAT and FQNNGV. V lost 3 bases and J 6 bases, leaving 9 bases between the germline ends. There are 13 residues in the CDR3. The CDR3 loop reads CASSFVGGNEQFF. CDR3 DNA: TGTGCCAGCAGCTTTGTAGGGGGCAATGAGCAGTTCTTC.

CDR3 sequence reads: CASSSDITDTQYF. The CDR3 DNA is TGTGCCAGCAGTTCGGACATCACAGATACGCAGTATTTT. The chain carries TRBV6-2 or TRBV6-3 and TRBJ2-3; D might be TRBD1 (5 bases). Between the trimmed V and J ends, which lost 4 bases and 2 bases, there was a span of 7 bases. This CDR3 has 13 residues. CDR1 MNHEY and CDR2 SVGEGT come from the germline V gene.

The genes are TRBV13 and TRBJ2-7, with TRBD1 matching 7 bases. Germline V lookup: CDR1 PRHDT, CDR2 FYEKMQ (reference sequence). The CDR3 length is 15 residues. V shed 5 bases and J 7 bases; nucleotides not matched to a gene: 14. The CDR3 loop is CASSQPPTGVREQYF. The CDR3 nucleotides read TGTGCCAGCAGCCAGCCCCCAACAGGGGTGAGGGAGCAGTACTTC. Using reference TRBV13 and TRBJ2-7 for the parts outside the CDR3, the full variable domain is AAGVIQSPRHLIKEKRETATLKCYPIPRHDTVYWYQQGPGQDPQFLISFYEKMQSDKGSIPDRFSAQQFSDYHSELNMSSLELGDSALYFCASSQPPTGVREQYFGPGTRLTVT.

The chain combines TRBV9 with TRBJ1-2; tentatively, D is TRBD1 (5 bases). V dropped 3 bases and J dropped 4 bases, with 10 bases sitting between them. The CDR3 is 13 amino acids. Germline lookup yields CDR1 SGDLS and CDR2 YYNGEE. The CDR3 loop reads CASSGGTGYGYTF. In DNA form, the CDR3 reads TGTGCCAGCAGCGGCGGGACGGGCTATGGCTACACCTTC.

The genes are TRBV5-6 and TRBJ1-5; D remains unclear. This CDR3 comprises 14 residues. Germline V gene lookup returns CDR1 SGHDT and CDR2 YYEEEE. The V end lost 2 bases, the J end lost 1 base, and 7 bases lay between the germline ends. CDR3 amino acids: CASSFTSSNQPQHF. CDR3 DNA: TGTGCCAGCAGCTTTACCTCGAGCAATCAGCCCCAGCATTTT.

This clone was counted between two and nine times. The chain links TRBV6-4 to TRBJ2-3; D assignment may be TRBD1 or TRBD2 (7 bases each). CDR1 is MRHNA, CDR2 SNTAGT, per germline. This CDR3 region has 16 residues. Trimming shortened V by 0 bases and J by 2 bases, and 12 bases separated the two germline ends. CDR3 sequence: CASSDSGGGDTDTQYF. CDR3 bases: TGTGCCAGCAGTGACTCGGGAGGGGGCGACACAGATACGCAGTATTTT.

This clone was recorded a few times. V and J are TRBV9 and TRBJ2-3, with 8 bases that match TRBD2. Trimming removed 4 bases from V and 6 bases from J; junction bases left unmatched: 13. Germline values: CDR1 SGDLS, CDR2 YYNGEE. This CDR3 comprises 16 residues. In DNA form, the CDR3 reads TGTGCCAGCAGCTTCAGTAGTAATGCGGGGGGCGATACGCAGTATTTT. Amino acids: CASSFSSNAGGDTQYF.

The J gene is TRBJ1-1, the V gene TRBV3-1 (or the pseudogene TRBV3-2); TRBD1 matches 7 bases. CDR1 is LGHDT and CDR2 is YNNKEL in the germline V gene (reference sequence). The CDR3 sequence is 14 residues long. V lost 7 bases to trimming and J lost 2 bases; unmatched junction nucleotides: 7. The CDR3 here is CASTRGDSNTEAFF. DNA of the CDR3: TGTGCCAGCACCAGGGGGGACAGCAACACTGAAGCTTTCTTT.

This clone was seen once. This rearrangement joins TRBV13 to TRBJ2-3, with D possibly matching TRBD2 (5 bases). Germline-derived CDR1 and CDR2 are PRHDT and FYEKMQ (reference sequence). The CDR3 is 16 amino acids. V lost 1 base and J 5 bases, leaving 16 bases between the germline ends. CDR3 DNA sequence: TGTGCCAGCAGCTTAGCCCGTGGGATTCGGGGAGATACGCAGTATTTT. It codes for CASSLARGIRGDTQYF.

The chain combines TRBV27 with TRBJ1-1, with 7 bases lining up with TRBD1. V trimming: 2 bases; J trimming: 3 bases; junction bases outside the gene matches: 9. The CDR3 is 16 amino acids. Germline CDR1 reads MNHEY; CDR2 reads SMNVEV (reference sequence). CDR3 region: CASSLARRGRDTEAFF. The CDR3 DNA reads as TGTGCCAGCAGTTTAGCGCGGAGGGGGCGGGACACTGAAGCTTTCTTT.

This clone came up once. One junction end disagrees with the germline gene, perhaps due to a read error. The V gene is TRBV4-1, the J gene TRBJ1-2; D remains ambiguous. This CDR3 has 17 residues. Looked up from germline, CDR1 is MGHRA and CDR2 is YSYEKL. This CDR3 reads CASSQDSSFMGLGGYTF. The DNA for the CDR3 is TGCGCCAGCAGCCAAGATAGTTCTTTTATGGGGTTGGGCGGCTATACCTTC.